This T cell receptor (beta chain) was sequenced during a study of blood T cell repertoires in COVID-19. Across the whole study: Acute and convalescent COVID-19 samples came from the United States, Italy and Spain. PBMCs, B-cell-depleted T cells, or T cells provided the cDNA or gDNA that made up the material.

With 1 base clipped from V and 8 bases from J, the junction kept 12 bases outside the gene matches. Germline V gives CDR1 SQVTM, CDR2 ANQGSEA. This CDR3 has 16 residues. How the authors handled the data: Estimation of nucleated cell counts was performed using reference gene primer amplification. TCRdb's table, derived via immunoSEQ multiplex PCR, lists solely in-frame clones and lacks some. The DNA gave D and trimming, while V, J and clone size come from that table. This table has 95,000 to 150,000 clones, over 60% appearing once. V usage is TRBV29-1 and J usage is TRBJ1-4, with TRBD1 matching over 8 bases. Sequencing was performed on peripheral blood. This clonotype was sampled from a woman older than 75 with acute or convalescent COVID-19. The CDR3 loop is CSVEVAVTGVGEKLFF. The CDR3 DNA follows: TGCAGCGTTGAAGTGGCGGTGACAGGGGTAGGAGAAAAACTGTTTTTT.